This entry concerns a single T cell receptor (beta chain). The specificity of this receptor is unknown. Base-call qualities are not available, and no considerably larger clone is one nucleotide away. Genomic DNA was isolated using the Qiagen DNeasy kit from unsorted PBMCs as well as from negatively selected CD4+ and CD8+ fractions. TCR beta CDR3 regions were subjected to amplification by immunoSEQ multiplex PCR with primers that anneal to V and J segments. Amplification bias was minimized using a synthetic immune receptor repertoire, and residual bias was removed computationally after sequencing. Concerning the study's data processing: Custom Python scripts were used to quantify repertoire diversity as the Shannon entropy index. Unsorted, CD4+ and CD8+ repertoires were examined separately, except in combined analyses, for which CD4+ and CD8+ sequences were merged in silico. Clonal expansion was defined as at least a 2-fold frequency increase after treatment relative to C1D1, with a pseudocount of 0.5 for undetected baseline clones. Singleton clones were defined as clones with 0 or 1 copy at C1D1, and non-singleton clones were defined as clones with 2 or more copies. Clones expanded in unsorted samples were labelled as CD4+, CD8+ or unknown by matching protein sequences in sorted samples from the same patient. Wilcoxon tests were applied to paired samples to test diversity changes from C1D1 to C4D1. As stored in TCRdb, this immuneACCESS dataset retains in-frame rearrangements with V and J assigned. A fraction of the clones does not appear; measured against another copy, unresolved V genes explain less than half of the discrepancy, and the remainder lacks a known reason. V and J calls and clone size follow that table, whereas D and trimming were derived from the DNA. For this sample the table gives about 9,200 clones, of which 70% to 90% were detected only once. Of the sample, under 40% is held by the ten largest clones.

The sample originates from a study of PD-1 blockade in classical Hodgkin lymphoma (dated by TCRdb to about 2020). A note on the overall study: Nivolumab dosing was 3 mg/kg intravenously every 2 weeks, continuing until either disease progression or unacceptable toxicity. The study used CyTOF and TCR beta sequencing to define a peripheral blood immune signature of response to PD-1 blockade in classical Hodgkin lymphoma. The investigation overall reported the following: Lower diversity was observed in patients in whom nivolumab was started less than 1 year after ASCT, and these patients were excluded from later analyses so that confounding by immune reconstitution would be avoided. CD4+ but not CD8+ TCR diversity rose significantly by C4D1 (p=0.0027 vs p=0.16), most apparent in complete responders (p=0.02). Baseline TCR diversity was reported to be lower in newly diagnosed patients than in healthy donors and to be lower still in relapsed/refractory patients. Baseline diversity similar to that of newly diagnosed patients was observed in trial patients achieving complete response, whereas significantly lower diversity was observed in partial responders and progressors. The study covered only a single clinical trial cohort, and the causes of the repertoire differences, possibly disease activity or prior therapy, were still not defined.

This sample's time point label indicates: cycle 4 day 1 (C4D1), after around six weeks of nivolumab. Relapse after autologous stem cell transplantation had occurred in all trial patients, and cohorts A, B and C were distinguished by prior brentuximab vedotin exposure. A total of about 51 patients with relapsed/refractory classical Hodgkin lymphoma made up the trial cohort, and each patient's best overall response was complete response, partial response or progressive disease. In the multi-cohort phase II CheckMate 205 trial, trial patients received single-agent nivolumab. An independent review committee assessed best overall response by applying the 2007 International Working Group response criteria. PBMCs from the trial were collected at three points: immediately before nivolumab initiation (C1D1), and during therapy at cycle 2 day 1 and cycle 4 day 1. After peripheral blood was drawn into 8 mL Vacutainer Cell Preparation Tubes, PBMCs were isolated by centrifugation and then cryopreserved.

The sequenced sample was peripheral blood mononuclear cells (PBMCs), obtained before the fourth cycle of nivolumab. The receptor was isolated from a human donor with classical Hodgkin lymphoma.

The DNA sequence follows: TGTGCCAGCTCACCACTGTCTGTGGGGGCACGTGGGAACACTGAAGCTTTCTTT. Its product reads: CASSPLSVGARGNTEAFF. The chain links TRBV18 with TRBJ1-1; matching of 6 bases hints at TRBD1 as the D gene. Trimming costs V 1 base and J 1 base, and their ends lie 19 bases apart. CDR1 KGHSH and CDR2 LQKENI are derived from the germline V gene. The CDR3 has 18 amino acids, counting the end cysteine and phenylalanine. Just the 54-base CDR3 DNA is kept, in frame starting at base 1.